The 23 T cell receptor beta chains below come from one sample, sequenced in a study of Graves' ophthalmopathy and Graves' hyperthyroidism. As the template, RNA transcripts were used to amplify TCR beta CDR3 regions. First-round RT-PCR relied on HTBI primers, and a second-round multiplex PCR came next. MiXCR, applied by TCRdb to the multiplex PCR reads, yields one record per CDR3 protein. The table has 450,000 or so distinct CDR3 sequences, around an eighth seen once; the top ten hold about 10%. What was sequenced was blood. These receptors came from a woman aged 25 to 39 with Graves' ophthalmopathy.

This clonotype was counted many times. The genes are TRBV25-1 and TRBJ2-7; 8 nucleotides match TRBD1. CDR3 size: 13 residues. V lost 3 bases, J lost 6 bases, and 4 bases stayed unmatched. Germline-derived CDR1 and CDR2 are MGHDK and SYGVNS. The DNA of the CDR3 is TGTGCCAGCAGTGAGACAGGGGATCGCGAGCAGTACTTC. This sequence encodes CASSETGDREQYF.

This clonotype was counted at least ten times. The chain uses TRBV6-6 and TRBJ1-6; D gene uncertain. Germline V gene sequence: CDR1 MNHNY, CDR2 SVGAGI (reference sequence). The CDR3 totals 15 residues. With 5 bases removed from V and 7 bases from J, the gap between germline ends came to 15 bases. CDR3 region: CASSLSPRRNSPLHF. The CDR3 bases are TGTGCCAGCAGTCTATCTCCGAGGCGGAATTCACCCCTCCACTTT.

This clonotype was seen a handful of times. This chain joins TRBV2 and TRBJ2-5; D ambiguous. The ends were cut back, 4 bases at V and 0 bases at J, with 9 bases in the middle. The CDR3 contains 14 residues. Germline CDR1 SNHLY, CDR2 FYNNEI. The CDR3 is CASSGDWDQETQYF. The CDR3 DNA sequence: TGTGCCAGCAGTGGAGACTGGGACCAAGAGACCCAGTACTTC.

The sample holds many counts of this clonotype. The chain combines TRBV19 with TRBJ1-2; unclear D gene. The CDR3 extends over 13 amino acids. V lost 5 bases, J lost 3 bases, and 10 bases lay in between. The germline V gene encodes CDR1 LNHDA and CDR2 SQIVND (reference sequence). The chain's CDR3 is CASSLFVDYGYTF. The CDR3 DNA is TGTGCCAGTAGTTTGTTTGTGGACTATGGCTACACCTTC.

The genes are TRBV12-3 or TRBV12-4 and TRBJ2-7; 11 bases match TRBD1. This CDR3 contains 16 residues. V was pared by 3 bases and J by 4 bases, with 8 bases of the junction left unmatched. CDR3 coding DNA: TGTGCCAGCAGTTTGTCCCGGGACAGGGGGGATTACGAGCAGTACTTC. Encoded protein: CASSLSRDRGDYEQYF.

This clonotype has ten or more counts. The CDR3 loop reads CAWSEDRESPLHF. Written as DNA, the CDR3 is TGTGCCTGGAGTGAGGACCGGGAATCACCCCTCCACTTT. This sequence joins TRBV30 and TRBJ1-6; D is unclear. The V gene's germline CDR1 is GTSNPN and CDR2 SVGIG (reference sequence). The CDR3 is 13 amino acids. V dropped 1 base and J dropped 10 bases, with 11 bases sitting between them.

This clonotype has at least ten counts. The CDR3 region is CAWSVRIMDTEAFF. The CDR3 region has the DNA TGTGCCTGGAGTGTTCGGATCATGGACACTGAAGCTTTCTTT. V is TRBV30 and J is TRBJ1-1; no reliable D call. The CDR3 spans 14 residues. Germline V gene sequence: CDR1 GTSNPN, CDR2 SVGIG (reference sequence). Trimming removed 0 bases from V and 3 bases from J, with 11 bases in between.

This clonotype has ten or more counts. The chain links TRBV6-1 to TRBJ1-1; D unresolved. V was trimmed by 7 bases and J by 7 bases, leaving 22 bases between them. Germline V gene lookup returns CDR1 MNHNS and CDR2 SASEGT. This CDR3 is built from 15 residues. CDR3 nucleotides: TGTGCCAGCACCCCGCACCGGGAAAGCCGACTTGAAGCTTTCTTT. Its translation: CASTPHRESRLEAFF.

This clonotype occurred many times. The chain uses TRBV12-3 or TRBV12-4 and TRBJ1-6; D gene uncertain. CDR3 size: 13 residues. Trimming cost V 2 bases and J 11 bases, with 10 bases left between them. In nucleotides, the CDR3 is TGTGCCAGCAGTTTATACCAGAAAACACCCCTCCACTTT. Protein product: CASSLYQKTPLHF.

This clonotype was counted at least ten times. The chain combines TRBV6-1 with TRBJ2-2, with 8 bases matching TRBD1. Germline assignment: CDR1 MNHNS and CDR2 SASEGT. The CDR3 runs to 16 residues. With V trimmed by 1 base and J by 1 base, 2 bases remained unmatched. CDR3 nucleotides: TGTGCCAGCAGTGAAGGAGGGACAGGGAACACCGGGGAGCTGTTTTTT. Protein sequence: CASSEGGTGNTGELFF.

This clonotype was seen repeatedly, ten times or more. CDR3 in amino acids: CAISPGASGKYEQYF. The DNA of the CDR3 is TGTGCCATCAGCCCCGGGGCTAGCGGGAAATACGAGCAGTACTTC. This sequence joins TRBV10-3 and TRBJ2-7; 9 nucleotides match TRBD2. The CDR3 totals 15 residues. V gave up 6 bases and J gave up 4 bases; unmatched junction bases: 10. The germline V gene encodes CDR1 ENHRY and CDR2 SYGVKD.

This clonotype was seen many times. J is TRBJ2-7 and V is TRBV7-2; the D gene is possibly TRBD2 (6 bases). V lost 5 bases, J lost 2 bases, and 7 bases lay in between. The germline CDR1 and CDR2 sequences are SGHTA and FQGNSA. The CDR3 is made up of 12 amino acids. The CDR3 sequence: CASSKRAYEQYF. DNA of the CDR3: TGTGCCAGCAGCAAGCGGGCCTACGAGCAGTACTTC.

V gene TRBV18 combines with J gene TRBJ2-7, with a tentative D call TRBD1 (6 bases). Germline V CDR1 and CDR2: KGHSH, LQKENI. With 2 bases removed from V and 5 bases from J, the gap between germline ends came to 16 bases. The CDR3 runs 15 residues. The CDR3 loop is CASSPKGVQGNEQYF. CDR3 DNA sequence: TGTGCCAGCTCACCAAAGGGGGTGCAGGGGAACGAGCAGTACTTC.

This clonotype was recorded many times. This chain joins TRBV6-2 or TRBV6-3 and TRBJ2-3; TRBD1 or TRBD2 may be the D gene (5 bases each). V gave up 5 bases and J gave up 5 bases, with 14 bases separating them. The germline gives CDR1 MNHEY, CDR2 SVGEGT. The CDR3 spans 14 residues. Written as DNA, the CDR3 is TGTGCCAGCAGTGAGACAGCGGCTCAAGATACGCAGTATTTT. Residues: CASSETAAQDTQYF.

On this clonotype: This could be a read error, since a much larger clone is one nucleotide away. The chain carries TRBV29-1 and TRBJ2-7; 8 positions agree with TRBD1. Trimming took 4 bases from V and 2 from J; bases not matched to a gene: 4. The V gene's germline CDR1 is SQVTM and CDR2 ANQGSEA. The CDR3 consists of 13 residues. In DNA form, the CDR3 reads TGCAGCGTTGGGACAGGGTCCCCCTACGAGCAGTACTTC. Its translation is CSVGTGSPYEQYF.

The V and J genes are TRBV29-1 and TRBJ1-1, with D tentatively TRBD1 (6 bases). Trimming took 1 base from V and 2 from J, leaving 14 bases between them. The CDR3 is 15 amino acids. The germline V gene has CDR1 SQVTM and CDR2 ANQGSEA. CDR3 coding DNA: TGCAGCGTTGAAGGACAGCCGGGGGCAAACACTGAAGCTTTCTTT. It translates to CSVEGQPGANTEAFF.

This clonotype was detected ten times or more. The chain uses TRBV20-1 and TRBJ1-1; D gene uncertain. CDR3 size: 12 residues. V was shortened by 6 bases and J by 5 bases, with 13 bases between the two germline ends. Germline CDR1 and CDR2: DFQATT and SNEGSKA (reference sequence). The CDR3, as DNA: TGCAGTGCCAATCCTCGCGGAACTGAAGCTTTCTTT. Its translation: CSANPRGTEAFF.

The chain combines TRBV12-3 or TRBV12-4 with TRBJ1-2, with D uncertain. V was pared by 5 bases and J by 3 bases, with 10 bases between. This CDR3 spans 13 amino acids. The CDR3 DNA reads TGTGCCAGCAGTCTCAGGACGTACTATGGCTACACCTTC. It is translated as CASSLRTYYGYTF.

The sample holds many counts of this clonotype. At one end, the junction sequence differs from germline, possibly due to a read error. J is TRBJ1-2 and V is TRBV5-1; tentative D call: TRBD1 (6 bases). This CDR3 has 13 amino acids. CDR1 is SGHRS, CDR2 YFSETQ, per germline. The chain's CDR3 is CASSLDLGAELRF. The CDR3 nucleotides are TGCGCCAGCAGCTTGGACCTGGGGGCAGAACTCCGTTTC.

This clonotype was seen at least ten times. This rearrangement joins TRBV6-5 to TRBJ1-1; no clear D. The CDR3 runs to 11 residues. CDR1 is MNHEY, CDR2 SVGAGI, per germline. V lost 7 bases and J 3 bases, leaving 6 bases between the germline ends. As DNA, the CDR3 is TGTGCCAGCATAAGGGACACTGAAGCTTTCTTT. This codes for CASIRDTEAFF.

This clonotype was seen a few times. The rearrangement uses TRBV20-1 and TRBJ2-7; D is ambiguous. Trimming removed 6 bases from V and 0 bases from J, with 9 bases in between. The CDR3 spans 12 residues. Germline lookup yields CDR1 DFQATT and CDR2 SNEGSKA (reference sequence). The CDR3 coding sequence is TGCAGTGCAGACATGAGCTCCTACGAGCAGTACTTC. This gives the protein CSADMSSYEQYF.

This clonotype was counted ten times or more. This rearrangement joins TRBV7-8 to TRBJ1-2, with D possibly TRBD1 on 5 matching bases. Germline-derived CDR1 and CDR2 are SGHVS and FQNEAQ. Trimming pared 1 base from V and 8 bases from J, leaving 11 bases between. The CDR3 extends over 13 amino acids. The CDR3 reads CASSLEGLLGYTF. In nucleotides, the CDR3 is TGTGCCAGCAGCTTAGAGGGGTTACTAGGCTACACCTTC.

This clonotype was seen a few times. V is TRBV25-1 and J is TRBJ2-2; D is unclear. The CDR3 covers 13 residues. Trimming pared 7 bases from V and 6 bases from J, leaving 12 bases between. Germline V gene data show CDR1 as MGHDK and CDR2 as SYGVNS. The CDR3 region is CASTGLMAGELFF. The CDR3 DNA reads TGTGCCAGCACCGGTCTTATGGCCGGGGAGCTGTTTTTT.